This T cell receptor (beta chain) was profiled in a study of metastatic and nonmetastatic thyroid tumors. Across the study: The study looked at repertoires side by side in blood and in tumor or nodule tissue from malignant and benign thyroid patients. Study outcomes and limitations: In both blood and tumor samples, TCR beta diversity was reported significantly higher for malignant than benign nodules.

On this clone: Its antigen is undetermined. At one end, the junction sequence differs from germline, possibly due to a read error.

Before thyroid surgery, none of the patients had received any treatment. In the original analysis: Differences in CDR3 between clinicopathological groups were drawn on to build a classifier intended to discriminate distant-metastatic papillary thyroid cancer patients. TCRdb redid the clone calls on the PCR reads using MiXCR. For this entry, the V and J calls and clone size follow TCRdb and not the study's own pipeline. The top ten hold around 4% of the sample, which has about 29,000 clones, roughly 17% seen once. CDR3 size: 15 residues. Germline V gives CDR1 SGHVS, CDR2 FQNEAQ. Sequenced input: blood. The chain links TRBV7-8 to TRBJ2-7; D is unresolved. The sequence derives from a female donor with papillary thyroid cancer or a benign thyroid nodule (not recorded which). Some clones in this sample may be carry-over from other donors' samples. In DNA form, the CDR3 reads TGTGCCAGCAGCTCACCACCCCGTGGGTCCTACGATCAGTACTTC. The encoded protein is CASSSPPRGSYDQYF.